Listed here are 8 T cell receptor beta chains from one sample, sequenced in a study of blood T cell repertoires in COVID-19. Here immunoSEQ multiplex PCR was the method, and the copy in TCRdb shows in-frame clones only, minus some. The top ten hold over 4% of the sample, which has around 260,000 clones, about 88% seen once. The specimen was peripheral blood. The receptors come from a woman between 55 and 75 years old with COVID-19, enrolled during active disease.

The chain joins TRBV27 to TRBJ2-2; a possible D gene is TRBD1 (6 bases). The CDR3 length is 15 residues. The V and J ends lost 6 bases and 5 bases respectively, with 16 bases between them. Germline assignment: CDR1 MNHEY and CDR2 SMNVEV (reference sequence). CDR3 sequence (DNA): TGTGCCAGCAGCAATACAGGGACGTGGACCGGGGAGCTGTTTTTT. This gives the protein CASSNTGTWTGELFF.

V and J are TRBV30 and TRBJ2-7; 8 bases are shared with TRBD1. J gave up 2 bases and V 3 bases, and 18 bases lay outside the gene matches. The CDR3 runs 18 residues. The germline V gene encodes CDR1 GTSNPN and CDR2 SVGIG (reference sequence). The CDR3 DNA reads TGTGCCTGGAGCGAAGGACAGGGTACGAGTTTAGGGGCCTACGAGCAGTACTTC. Its translation is CAWSEGQGTSLGAYEQYF.

CDR3 in DNA: TGTGCCAGCAGCTTGGACCAGGAGGGATCACCCCTCCACTTT. Translation: CASSLDQEGSPLHF. V and J are TRBV7-3 and TRBJ1-6, with D unresolved. Trimming left V 3 bases short and J 10 bases short, with 13 bases between. The CDR3 extends over 14 amino acids. Germline CDR1 reads SGHTA; CDR2 reads FQGTGA.

The rearrangement uses TRBV6-2 or TRBV6-3 and TRBJ1-5, with unresolved D. V lost 6 bases and J 6 bases, leaving 24 bases between the germline ends. The CDR3 extends over 17 amino acids. Germline CDR1 and CDR2: MNHEY and SVGEGT. In DNA form, the CDR3 reads TGTGCCAGCAGCCCGCATTGGGCCTTCCCCGAAGGTCAGCCCCAGCATTTT. It is translated as CASSPHWAFPEGQPQHF.

This clone was found once. The junction departs from the called germline gene at one end, perhaps through a read error. The rearrangement uses TRBV13 and TRBJ1-4; tentative D call: TRBD1 (5 bases). The CDR3 contains 11 residues. Germline V gives CDR1 PRHDT, CDR2 FYEKMQ (reference sequence). The CDR3 loop is CASSQTVTGLF. The CDR3 coding sequence is TGTGCCAGCAGCCAGACAGTAACCGGTCTTTTT.

The V call is TRBV28, the J call TRBJ2-7; TRBD1 aligns across 9 bases. CDR3 length: 16 residues. J was trimmed by 5 bases and V by 3 bases; bases with no gene match: 11. Looked up from germline, CDR1 is MDHEN and CDR2 is SYDVKM. CDR3 sequence: CASSFRRGTGLNEQYF. For the CDR3, the DNA is TGTGCCAGCAGTTTTCGTAGGGGGACAGGGCTGAACGAGCAGTACTTC.

Of note for this clone: At the DNA level, this CDR3 is encoded by other sequences in the same sample as well. V and J are TRBV5-1 and TRBJ2-7; the match to TRBD2 covers 12 bases. Germline V gene lookup returns CDR1 SGHRS and CDR2 YFSETQ. CDR3 length: 15 residues. Trimming cost V 5 bases and J 0 bases; bases outside gene matches: 3. The CDR3 here is CASRPTSGSSYEQYF. CDR3 bases: TGCGCCAGCAGGCCGACTAGCGGGAGCTCCTACGAGCAGTACTTC.

The chain couples TRBV21-1 to TRBJ2-7; the table's TRBD1 call for D was not verified on the DNA. TRBV21-1 is a pseudogene. This CDR3 has 15 amino acids. CDR3 loop: CASSHSGTASYEQYF. CDR3 nucleotide sequence: TGTGCCAGCAGTCACTCCGGGACAGCCTCCTACGAGCAGTACTTC.